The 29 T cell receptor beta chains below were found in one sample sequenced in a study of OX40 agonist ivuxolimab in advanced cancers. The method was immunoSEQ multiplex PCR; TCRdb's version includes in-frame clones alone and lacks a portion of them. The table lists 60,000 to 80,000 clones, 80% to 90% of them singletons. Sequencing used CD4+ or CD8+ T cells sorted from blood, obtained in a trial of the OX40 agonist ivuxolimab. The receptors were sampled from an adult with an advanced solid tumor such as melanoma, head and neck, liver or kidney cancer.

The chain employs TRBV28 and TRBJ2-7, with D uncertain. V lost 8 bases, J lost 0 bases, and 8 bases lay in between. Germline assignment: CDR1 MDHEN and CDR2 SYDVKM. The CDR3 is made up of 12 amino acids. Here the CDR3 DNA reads TGTGCCAGCGCAGGTGTCTCCTACGAGCAGTACTTC. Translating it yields CASAGVSYEQYF.

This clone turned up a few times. In nucleotides, the CDR3 is TGTGCCAGTAGCAGGGACATTAATGAAGCTTTCTTT. Protein product: CASSRDINEAFF. This sequence joins TRBV19 and TRBJ1-1, with a tentative D call TRBD1 (6 bases). The germline V gene has CDR1 LNHDA and CDR2 SQIVND (reference sequence). V was cut by 6 bases and J by 7 bases, with 12 bases left in between. This CDR3 has 12 amino acids.

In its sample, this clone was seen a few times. This CDR3 reads CASSPGGSQGNTIYF. The DNA of the CDR3 is TGTGCCAGCAGCCCGGGGGGTTCACAAGGAAACACCATATATTTT. V gene TRBV28 combines with J gene TRBJ1-3; tentatively, D is TRBD1 (5 bases). Trimming cost V 6 bases and J 4 bases, with 16 bases left between them. Germline assignment: CDR1 MDHEN and CDR2 SYDVKM. The CDR3 extends over 15 amino acids.

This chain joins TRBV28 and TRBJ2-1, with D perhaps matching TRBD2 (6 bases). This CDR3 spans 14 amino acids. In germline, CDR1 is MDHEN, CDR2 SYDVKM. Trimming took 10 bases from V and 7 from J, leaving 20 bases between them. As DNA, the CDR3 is TGTGCCATCAGAATGGGGGGTGTGGAAAATGAGCAGTTCTTC. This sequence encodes CAIRMGGVENEQFF.

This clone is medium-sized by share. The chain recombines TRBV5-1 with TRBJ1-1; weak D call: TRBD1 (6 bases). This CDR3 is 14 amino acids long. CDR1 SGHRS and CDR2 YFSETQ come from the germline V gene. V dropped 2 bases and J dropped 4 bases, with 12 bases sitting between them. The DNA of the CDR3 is TGCGCCAGCAGCTTTGCAGGGGAACCCACTGAAGCTTTCTTT. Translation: CASSFAGEPTEAFF.

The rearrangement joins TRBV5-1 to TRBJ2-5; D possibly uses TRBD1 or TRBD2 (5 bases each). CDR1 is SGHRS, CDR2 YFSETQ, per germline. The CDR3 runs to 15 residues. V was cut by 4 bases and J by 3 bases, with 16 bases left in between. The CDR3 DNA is TGCGCCAGCAGCACCGAGGGGACGAGTAAAGAGACCCAGTACTTC. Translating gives CASSTEGTSKETQYF. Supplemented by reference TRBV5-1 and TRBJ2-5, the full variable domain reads KAGVTQTPRYLIKTRGQQVTLSCSPISGHRSVSWYQQTPGQGLQFLFEYFSETQRNKGNFPGRFSGRQFSNSRSEMNVSTLELGDSALYLCASSTEGTSKETQYFGPGTRLLVL.

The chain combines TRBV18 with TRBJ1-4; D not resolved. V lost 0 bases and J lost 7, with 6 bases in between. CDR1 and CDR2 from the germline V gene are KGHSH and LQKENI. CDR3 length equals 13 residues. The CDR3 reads CASSPPLGEKLFF. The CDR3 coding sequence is TGTGCCAGCTCACCACCGTTGGGTGAAAAACTGTTTTTT.

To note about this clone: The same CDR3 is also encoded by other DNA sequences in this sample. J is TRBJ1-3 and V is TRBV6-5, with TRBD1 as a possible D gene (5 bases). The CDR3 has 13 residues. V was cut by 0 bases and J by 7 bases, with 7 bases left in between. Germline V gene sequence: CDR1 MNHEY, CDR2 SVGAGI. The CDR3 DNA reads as TGTGCCAGCAGTTACTCGCCAGGGAACACCATATATTTT. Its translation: CASSYSPGNTIYF.

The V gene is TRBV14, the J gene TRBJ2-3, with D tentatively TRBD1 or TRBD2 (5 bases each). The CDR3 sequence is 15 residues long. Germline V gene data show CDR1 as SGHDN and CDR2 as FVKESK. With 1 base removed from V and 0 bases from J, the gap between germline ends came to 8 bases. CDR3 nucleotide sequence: TGTGCCAGCAGCCAAGCCGGGGCTAGCACAGATACGCAGTATTTT. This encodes CASSQAGASTDTQYF.

CDR3 coding DNA: TGTGCCAGCAGCTTAGTGGTCGGTCGGGATGCGGCTGAAGCTTTCTTT. This codes for CASSLVVGRDAAEAFF. The rearrangement links TRBV7-2 to TRBJ1-1, with unresolved D. V dropped 1 base and J dropped 6 bases, with 18 bases sitting between them. This CDR3 is built from 16 residues. Germline loops: CDR1 SGHTA, CDR2 FQGNSA.

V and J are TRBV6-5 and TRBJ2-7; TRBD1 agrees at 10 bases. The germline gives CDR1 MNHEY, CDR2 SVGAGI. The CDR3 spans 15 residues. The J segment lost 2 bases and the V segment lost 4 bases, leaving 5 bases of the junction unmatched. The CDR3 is CASSSPGQGTYEQYF. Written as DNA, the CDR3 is TGTGCCAGCAGTTCGCCGGGACAGGGGACCTACGAGCAGTACTTC.

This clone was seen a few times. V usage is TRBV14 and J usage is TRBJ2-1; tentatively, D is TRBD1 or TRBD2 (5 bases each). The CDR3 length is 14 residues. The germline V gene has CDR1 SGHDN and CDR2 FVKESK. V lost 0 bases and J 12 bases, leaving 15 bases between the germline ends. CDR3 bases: TGTGCCAGCAGCCAAGATCTAAGGGACGGACGGCAGTTCTTC. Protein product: CASSQDLRDGRQFF.

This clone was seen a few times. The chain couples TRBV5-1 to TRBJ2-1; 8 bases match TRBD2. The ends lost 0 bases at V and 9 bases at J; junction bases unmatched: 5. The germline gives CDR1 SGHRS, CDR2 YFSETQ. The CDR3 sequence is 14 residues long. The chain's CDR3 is CASSLGGRSAEQFF. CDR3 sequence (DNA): TGCGCCAGCAGCTTGGGCGGGAGGTCAGCTGAGCAGTTCTTC.

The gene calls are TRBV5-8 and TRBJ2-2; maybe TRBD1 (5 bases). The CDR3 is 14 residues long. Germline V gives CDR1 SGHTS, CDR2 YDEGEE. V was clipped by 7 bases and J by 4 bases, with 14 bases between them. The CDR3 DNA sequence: TGTGCCAGCTCCCAGGGTTTAAGCACCGGGGAGCTGTTTTTT. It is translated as CASSQGLSTGELFF. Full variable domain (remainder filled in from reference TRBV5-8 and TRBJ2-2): EAGVTQSPTHLIKTRGQQATLRCSPISGHTSVYWYQQALGLGLQFLLWYDEGEERNRGNFPPRFSGRQFPNYSSELNVNALELEDSALYLCASSQGLSTGELFFGEGSRLTVL.

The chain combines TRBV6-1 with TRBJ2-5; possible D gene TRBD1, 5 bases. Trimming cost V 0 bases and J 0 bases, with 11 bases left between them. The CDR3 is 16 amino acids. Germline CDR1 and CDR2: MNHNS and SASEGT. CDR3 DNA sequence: TGTGCCAGCAGTGAAGCCAGGGCGTTGTACCAAGAGACCCAGTACTTC. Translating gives CASSEARALYQETQYF.

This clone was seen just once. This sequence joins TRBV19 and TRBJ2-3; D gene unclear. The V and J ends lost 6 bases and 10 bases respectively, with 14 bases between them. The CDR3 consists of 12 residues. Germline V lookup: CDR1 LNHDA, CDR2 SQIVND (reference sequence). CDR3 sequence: CASSSGLAAQYF. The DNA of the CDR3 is TGTGCCAGTAGCTCCGGCCTCGCCGCGCAGTATTTT.

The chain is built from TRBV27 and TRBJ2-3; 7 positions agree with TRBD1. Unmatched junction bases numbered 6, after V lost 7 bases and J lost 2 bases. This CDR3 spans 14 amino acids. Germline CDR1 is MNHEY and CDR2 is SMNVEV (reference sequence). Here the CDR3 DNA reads TGTGCCAGCACCCAAGACAGGGTCACAGATACGCAGTATTTT. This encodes CASTQDRVTDTQYF.

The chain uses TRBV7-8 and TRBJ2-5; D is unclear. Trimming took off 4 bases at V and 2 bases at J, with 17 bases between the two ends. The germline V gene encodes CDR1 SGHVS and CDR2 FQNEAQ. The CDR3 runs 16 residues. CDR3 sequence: CASSSARGASQETQYF. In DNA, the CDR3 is TGTGCCAGCAGCTCCGCAAGAGGAGCAAGTCAAGAGACCCAGTACTTC.

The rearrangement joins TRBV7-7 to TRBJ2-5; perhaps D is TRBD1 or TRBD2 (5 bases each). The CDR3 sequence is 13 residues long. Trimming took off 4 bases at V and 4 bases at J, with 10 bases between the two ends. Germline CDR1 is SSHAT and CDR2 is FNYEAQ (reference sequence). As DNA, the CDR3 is TGTGCCAGCAGCTCGGGACCCCTAGAGACCCAGTACTTC. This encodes CASSSGPLETQYF. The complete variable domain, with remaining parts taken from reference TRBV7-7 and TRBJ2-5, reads GAGVSQSPRYKVTKRGQDVTLRCDPISSHATLYWYQQALGQGPEFLTYFNYEAQPDKSGLPSDRFSAERPEGSISTLTIQRTEQRDSAMYRCASSSGPLETQYFGPGTRLLVL.

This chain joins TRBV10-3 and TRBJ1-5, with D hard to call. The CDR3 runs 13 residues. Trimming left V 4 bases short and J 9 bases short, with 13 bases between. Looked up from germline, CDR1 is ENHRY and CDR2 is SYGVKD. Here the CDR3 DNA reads TGTGCCATCAGTGTCCGAGACCGGGGGCCCCAGCATTTT. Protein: CAISVRDRGPQHF.

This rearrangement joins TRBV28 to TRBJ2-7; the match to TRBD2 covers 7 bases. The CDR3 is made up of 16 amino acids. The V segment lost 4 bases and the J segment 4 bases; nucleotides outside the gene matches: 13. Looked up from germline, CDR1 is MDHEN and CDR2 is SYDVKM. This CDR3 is CASSSYRLARVYEQYF. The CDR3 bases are TGTGCCAGCAGTTCTTACAGACTAGCTCGCGTTTACGAGCAGTACTTC. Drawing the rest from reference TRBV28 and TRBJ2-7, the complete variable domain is DVKVTQSSRYLVKRTGEKVFLECVQDMDHENMFWYRQDPGLGLRLIYFSYDVKMKEKGDIPEGYSVSREKKERFSLILESASTNQTSMYLCASSSYRLARVYEQYFGPGTRLTVT.

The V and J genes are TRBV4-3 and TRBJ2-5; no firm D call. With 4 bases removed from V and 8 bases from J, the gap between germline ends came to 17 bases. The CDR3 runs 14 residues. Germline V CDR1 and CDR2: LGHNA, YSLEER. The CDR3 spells CASSPNVGSLTQYF. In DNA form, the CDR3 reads TGCGCCAGCAGCCCCAACGTGGGTAGCCTCACCCAGTACTTC.

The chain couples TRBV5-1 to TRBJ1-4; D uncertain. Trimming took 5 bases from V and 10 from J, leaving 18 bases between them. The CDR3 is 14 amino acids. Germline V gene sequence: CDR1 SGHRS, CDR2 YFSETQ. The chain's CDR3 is CASSGGEADRKLFF. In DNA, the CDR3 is TGCGCCAGCAGTGGCGGCGAAGCTGATCGAAAACTGTTTTTT. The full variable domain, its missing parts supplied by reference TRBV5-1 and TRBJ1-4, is KAGVTQTPRYLIKTRGQQVTLSCSPISGHRSVSWYQQTPGQGLQFLFEYFSETQRNKGNFPGRFSGRQFSNSRSEMNVSTLELGDSALYLCASSGGEADRKLFFGSGTQLSVL.

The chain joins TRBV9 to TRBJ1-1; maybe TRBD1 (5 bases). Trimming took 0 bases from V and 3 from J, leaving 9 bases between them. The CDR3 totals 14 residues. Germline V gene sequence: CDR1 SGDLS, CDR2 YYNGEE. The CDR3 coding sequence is TGTGCCAGCAGCGTAGCACCGGGGGACACTGAAGCTTTCTTT. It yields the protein CASSVAPGDTEAFF. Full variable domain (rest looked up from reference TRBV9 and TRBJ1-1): DSGVTQTPKHLITATGQRVTLRCSPRSGDLSVYWYQQSLDQGLQFLIQYYNGEERAKGNILERFSAQQFPDLHSELNLSSLELGDSALYFCASSVAPGDTEAFFGQGTRLTVV.

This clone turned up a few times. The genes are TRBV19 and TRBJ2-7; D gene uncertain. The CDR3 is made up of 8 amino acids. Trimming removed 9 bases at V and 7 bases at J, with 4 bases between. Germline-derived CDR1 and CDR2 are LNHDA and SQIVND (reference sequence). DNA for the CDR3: TGTGCCAGCAGGGAGCAGTACTTC. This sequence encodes CASREQYF.

As DNA, the CDR3 is TGCAGTGCTAGAGTAAAGGATACGCAGTATTTT. Protein: CSARVKDTQYF. The chain carries TRBV20-1 and TRBJ2-3; D remains unclear. CDR1 and CDR2 (germline): DFQATT, SNEGSKA (reference sequence). V lost 1 base, J lost 6 bases, and 5 bases lay in between. There are 11 residues in the CDR3.

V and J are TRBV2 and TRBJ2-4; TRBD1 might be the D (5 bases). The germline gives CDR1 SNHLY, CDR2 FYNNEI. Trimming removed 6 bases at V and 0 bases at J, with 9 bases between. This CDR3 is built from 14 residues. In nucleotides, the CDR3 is TGTGCCAGCAGACCGACAGTAGCCAAAAACATTCAGTACTTC. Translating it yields CASRPTVAKNIQYF.

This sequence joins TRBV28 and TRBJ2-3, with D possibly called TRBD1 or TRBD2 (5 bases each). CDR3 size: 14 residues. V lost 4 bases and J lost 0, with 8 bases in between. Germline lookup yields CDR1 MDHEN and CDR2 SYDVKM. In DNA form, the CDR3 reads TGTGCCAGCAGTTGGGGCGGGAGCACAGATACGCAGTATTTT. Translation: CASSWGGSTDTQYF.

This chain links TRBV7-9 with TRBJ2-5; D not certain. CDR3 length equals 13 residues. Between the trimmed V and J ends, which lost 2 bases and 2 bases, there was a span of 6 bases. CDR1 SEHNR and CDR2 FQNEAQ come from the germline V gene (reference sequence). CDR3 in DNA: TGTGCCAGCAGCTTAAACAGTCAAGAGACCCAGTACTTC. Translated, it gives CASSLNSQETQYF.